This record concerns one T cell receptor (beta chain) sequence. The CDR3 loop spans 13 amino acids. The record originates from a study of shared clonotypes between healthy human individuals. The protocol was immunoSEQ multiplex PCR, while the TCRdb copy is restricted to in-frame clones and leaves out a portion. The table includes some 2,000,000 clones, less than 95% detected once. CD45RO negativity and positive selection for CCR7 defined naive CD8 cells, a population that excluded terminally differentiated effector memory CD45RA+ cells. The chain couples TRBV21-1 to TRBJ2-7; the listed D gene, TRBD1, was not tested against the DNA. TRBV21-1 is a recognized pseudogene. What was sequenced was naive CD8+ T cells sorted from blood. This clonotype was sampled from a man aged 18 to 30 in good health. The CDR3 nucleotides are TGTGCCAACCGGGACAGGGGGACTTACGAGCAGTACTTC. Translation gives CANRDRGTYEQYF.